The 13 T cell receptor beta chains listed next were all sequenced from one sample in a study of T cells in Graves' hyperthyroidism and ophthalmopathy. RNA transcripts gave rise to amplified TCR beta CDR3 regions. First-round RT-PCR of the TCR CDR3 relied on the HTBI primer set. TCRdb redid the calling of the multiplex PCR reads with MiXCR, one entry per CDR3 protein. The profile shows approximately 590,000 distinct CDR3 sequences, 15% to 18% of them singletons. Sequencing input: blood. These receptors were obtained from a young woman with Graves' hyperthyroidism.

This chain connects TRBV6-1 to TRBJ1-2, with 7 positions matching TRBD1. Germline lookup yields CDR1 MNHNS and CDR2 SASEGT. CDR3 length equals 14 residues. J lost 7 bases, V lost 5 bases, and 10 bases had no gene match. The CDR3 spells CASSRAQGTSGYTF. The CDR3 DNA reads TGTGCCAGCAGTAGAGCACAGGGGACTAGTGGCTACACCTTC.

The V gene is TRBV6-2 or TRBV6-3, the J gene TRBJ1-5; tentative D call: TRBD1 (6 bases). The CDR3 consists of 16 residues. The V and J ends lost 4 bases and 5 bases respectively, with 18 bases between them. The germline V gene encodes CDR1 MNHEY and CDR2 SVGEGT. In nucleotides, the CDR3 is TGTGCCAGCAGTTTTTCAGGGACTAGGGGGGATCAGCCCCAGCATTTT. It is translated as CASSFSGTRGDQPQHF.

This clonotype appeared many times. This rearrangement joins TRBV12-3 or TRBV12-4 to TRBJ1-4; 9 bases map to TRBD1. The V and J ends lost 6 bases and 7 bases, in that order; junction bases with no gene match: 9. The CDR3 is made up of 15 amino acids. CDR3 bases: TGTGCCAGCAGGCCCCCCGGGACAGGGACTGAAAAACTGTTTTTT. It translates to CASRPPGTGTEKLFF.

This clonotype has more than one count but fewer than ten. The genes are TRBV4-1 and TRBJ2-2; maybe TRBD1 (6 bases). Germline loops: CDR1 MGHRA, CDR2 YSYEKL. The CDR3 has 14 residues. V lost 4 bases to trimming and J lost 5 bases, with 11 bases between them. The CDR3 region has the DNA TGCGCCAGCAGCCCAATCAGGGGAACCGGGGAGCTGTTTTTT. This sequence encodes CASSPIRGTGELFF.

The V and J genes are TRBV6-1 and TRBJ2-2, with D possibly being TRBD1 or TRBD2 (6 bases each). The germline V gene has CDR1 MNHNS and CDR2 SASEGT. The CDR3 runs 17 residues. Trimming took off 5 bases at V and 4 bases at J, with 20 bases between the two ends. The chain's CDR3 is CASSPTRLGGGTGELFF. The CDR3 nucleotides read TGTGCCAGCAGTCCAACTCGACTCGGAGGGGGCACCGGGGAGCTGTTTTTT.

The CDR3, as DNA: TGTGCCAGCACCAAAAACCCTAGCGGGTTCTACGAGCAGTACTTC. Translating it yields CASTKNPSGFYEQYF. This chain connects TRBV6-2 or TRBV6-3 to TRBJ2-7; 8 bases agree with TRBD2. The CDR3 covers 15 residues. Germline V gene data show CDR1 as MNHEY and CDR2 as SVGEGT. The trim removed 7 bases at V and 3 bases at J, leaving 11 bases unmatched.

This clonotype has more than one count but fewer than ten. CDR3 protein: CASSPRTGVGETQYF. The DNA of the CDR3 is TGTGCCAGCAGCCCACGGACAGGGGTAGGGGAGACCCAGTACTTC. V is TRBV3-1 and J is TRBJ2-5, with 9 bases aligning to TRBD1. CDR1 LGHDT and CDR2 YNNKEL come from the germline V gene (reference sequence). The CDR3 length is 15 residues. Losses at the gene ends were 4 bases for V and 5 bases for J; bases not matched to a gene: 8.

In this sample, this clonotype turned up once. A much larger clone lies one base from this, so it may be a read error. The rearrangement uses TRBV7-9 and TRBJ2-2; D unclear. The CDR3 spans 15 residues. Germline assignment: CDR1 SEHNR and CDR2 FQNEAQ (reference sequence). The CDR3 loop reads CASSLFVAVTRELFF. The CDR3 DNA reads TGTGCCAGCAGCTTATTTGTGGCGGTCACCAGGGAGCTGTTTTTT. The entire variable domain, with the rest obtained from reference TRBV7-9 and TRBJ2-2, is as follows: DTGVSQNPRHKITKRGQNVTFRCDPISEHNRLYWYRQTLGQGPEFLTYFQNEAQLEKSRLLSDRFSAERPKGSFSTLEIQRTEQGDSAMYLCASSLFVAVTRELFFGEGSRLTVL.

This clonotype was detected a few times. V and J are TRBV6-1 and TRBJ2-1; 7 positions match TRBD2. The CDR3 length is 14 residues. Trimming took 2 bases from V and 10 from J; bases not matched to a gene: 8. CDR1 MNHNS and CDR2 SASEGT come from the germline V gene. The CDR3 DNA reads TGTGCCAGCAGTGAATTCTATGGGACTACGGAGCAGTTCTTC. Translation: CASSEFYGTTEQFF.

The table lists this clonotype with a few counts. The chain has TRBV5-1 and TRBJ1-3; D gene unclear. CDR3 size: 14 residues. CDR1 is SGHRS and CDR2 is YFSETQ in the germline V gene. V lost 0 bases to trimming and J lost 3 bases, with 7 bases between them. The CDR3 loop is CASSLDPFGNTIYF. For the CDR3, the DNA is TGCGCCAGCAGCTTGGACCCCTTTGGAAACACCATATATTTT. The full variable domain, completed using reference TRBV5-1 and TRBJ1-3, is KAGVTQTPRYLIKTRGQQVTLSCSPISGHRSVSWYQQTPGQGLQFLFEYFSETQRNKGNFPGRFSGRQFSNSRSEMNVSTLELGDSALYLCASSLDPFGNTIYFGEGSWLTVV.

A few counts support this clonotype. The J gene is TRBJ2-1, the V gene TRBV27; 10 nucleotides align to TRBD2. Trimming took 5 bases from V and 8 from J; bases not matched to a gene: 9. Germline V lookup: CDR1 MNHEY, CDR2 SMNVEV (reference sequence). The CDR3 loop spans 15 amino acids. The CDR3 loop is CASSEEREGRDEQFF. The CDR3 DNA sequence: TGTGCCAGCAGTGAAGAGCGGGAGGGCCGGGATGAGCAGTTCTTC.

This clonotype showed up many times. This chain joins TRBV6-1 and TRBJ1-1; no reliable D call. Germline CDR1 reads MNHNS; CDR2 reads SASEGT. Trimming pared 7 bases from V and 3 bases from J, leaving 15 bases between. CDR3 length: 14 amino acids. CDR3 in DNA: TGTGCCAGCACCCCATTACAAGGATACACTGAAGCTTTCTTT. It codes for CASTPLQGYTEAFF.

The J gene is TRBJ1-2, the V gene TRBV30, with D perhaps matching TRBD1 (5 bases). Trimming cost V 2 bases and J 9 bases, with 13 bases left between them. This CDR3 is 12 amino acids long. The V gene's germline CDR1 is GTSNPN and CDR2 SVGIG (reference sequence). DNA for the CDR3: TGTGCCTGGAGTCTAAACATGGACAGCTACACCTTC. It translates to CAWSLNMDSYTF.